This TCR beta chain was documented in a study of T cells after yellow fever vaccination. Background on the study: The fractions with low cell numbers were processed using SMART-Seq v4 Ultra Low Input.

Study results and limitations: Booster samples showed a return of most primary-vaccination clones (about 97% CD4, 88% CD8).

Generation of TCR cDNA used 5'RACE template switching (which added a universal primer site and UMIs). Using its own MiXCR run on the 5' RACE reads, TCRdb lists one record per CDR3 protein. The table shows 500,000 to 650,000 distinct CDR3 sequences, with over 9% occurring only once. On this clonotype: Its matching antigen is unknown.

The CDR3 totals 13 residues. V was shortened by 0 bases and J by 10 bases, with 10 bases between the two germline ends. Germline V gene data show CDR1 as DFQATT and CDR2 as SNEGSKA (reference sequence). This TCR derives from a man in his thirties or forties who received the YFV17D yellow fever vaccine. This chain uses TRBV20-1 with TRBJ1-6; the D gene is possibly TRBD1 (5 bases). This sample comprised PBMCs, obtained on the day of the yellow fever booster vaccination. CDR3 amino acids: CSARDRVGSPLHF. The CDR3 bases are TGCAGTGCTAGAGACAGGGTGGGGTCACCCCTCCACTTT.